These 4 T cell receptor beta chains originate from one sample sequenced in a study of blood T cell repertoires in COVID-19. The table came from immunoSEQ multiplex PCR; TCRdb's copy has only in-frame clones and leaves some out. The sample shows around 57,000 clones, about 87% of them seen only once. Sequences were obtained from peripheral blood. Every receptor here comes from a human donor in a cohort sampled during active COVID-19.

The V and J genes are TRBV7-2 and TRBJ2-7; 7 bases fit TRBD1. The V and J ends lost 5 bases and 7 bases, in that order; junction bases with no gene match: 11. CDR1 and CDR2 (germline): SGHTA, FQGNSA. This CDR3 spans 14 amino acids. The CDR3 loop reads CASSVPGQYQEQYF. In DNA form, the CDR3 reads TGTGCCAGCAGCGTTCCGGGACAGTACCAAGAGCAGTACTTC.

The gene calls are TRBV5-6 and TRBJ2-5, with D perhaps TRBD2 (6 bases). In germline, CDR1 is SGHDT, CDR2 YYEEEE. The CDR3 spans 16 residues. Trimming cost V 2 bases and J 2 bases, with 16 bases left between them. DNA of the CDR3: TGTGCCAGCAGCTTATTCCCCGGAGGGTTGCAAGAGACCCAGTACTTC. Amino acid sequence: CASSLFPGGLQETQYF.

This clone was detected once. The chain carries TRBV6-6 and TRBJ2-2; a possible D gene is TRBD1 (6 bases). Germline V gene lookup returns CDR1 MNHNY and CDR2 SVGAGI (reference sequence). The CDR3 extends over 15 amino acids. V was clipped by 6 bases and J by 2 bases, with 13 bases between them. The CDR3 reads CASSRGSPNTGELFF. DNA for the CDR3: TGTGCCAGCAGCAGGGGCAGCCCCAACACCGGGGAGCTGTTTTTT.

The V call is TRBV7-9, the J call TRBJ2-3; D remains ambiguous. Trimming cost V 5 bases and J 0 bases, with 24 bases left between them. The CDR3 extends over 19 amino acids. Looked up from germline, CDR1 is SEHNR and CDR2 is FQNEAQ (reference sequence). The CDR3 DNA reads as TGTGCCAGCAGCCGTATCCCCCCCCGCCGGAGTTTAAGCACAGATACGCAGTATTTT. Encoded protein: CASSRIPPRRSLSTDTQYF.